A single sample gave rise to the 3 T cell receptor beta chains below, sequenced in a study of vaccination effects on CD4 cells after COVID-19. No antigen is known for these receptors. Assay: immunoSEQ multiplex PCR; the TCRdb copy retains only in-frame clones and omits some. The table has tens of thousands of clones, 73% seen once; the top ten hold around 20%. ViraFEST assay sequencing came after antigen-specific CD4+ T cells were expanded with viral peptide pools. Investigators separated out CD4+ T cells once around 11 days of culture had passed. Each vaccine recipient was nucleocapsid antibody negative and had no prior SARS-CoV-2 infection. Source: CD4+ T cells from PBMCs cultured with HCoV-NL63 spike peptides, taken before COVID-19 vaccination. The receptors derive from a human donor who received a COVID-19 vaccine.

This chain connects TRBV2 to TRBJ2-3, with a weak D call TRBD1 (5 bases). This CDR3 is built from 16 residues. Germline values: CDR1 SNHLY, CDR2 FYNNEI. The ends were cut back, 2 bases at V and 4 bases at J, with 16 bases in the middle. The CDR3 DNA reads as TGTGCCAGCAGTGAAAACACAAGGGGTCCGGCAGATACGCAGTATTTT. Translating gives CASSENTRGPADTQYF.

The V gene is TRBV28, the J gene TRBJ2-3, with 8 bases fitting TRBD2. CDR1 and CDR2 from the germline V gene are MDHEN and SYDVKM. The CDR3 has 15 residues. V shed 5 bases and J 4 bases; nucleotides not matched to a gene: 8. The CDR3 spells CASSPPAGGADTQYF. The DNA of the CDR3 is TGTGCCAGCAGTCCCCCCGCGGGGGGCGCAGATACGCAGTATTTT.

This clone was seen only a few times. The V call is TRBV28, the J call TRBJ1-1; D unclear. V lost 4 bases and J 1 base, leaving 4 bases between the germline ends. The CDR3 has 12 residues. Germline values: CDR1 MDHEN, CDR2 SYDVKM. The CDR3 DNA is TGTGCCAGCAGTTCCACGAACACTGAAGCTTTCTTT. Translated: CASSSTNTEAFF.